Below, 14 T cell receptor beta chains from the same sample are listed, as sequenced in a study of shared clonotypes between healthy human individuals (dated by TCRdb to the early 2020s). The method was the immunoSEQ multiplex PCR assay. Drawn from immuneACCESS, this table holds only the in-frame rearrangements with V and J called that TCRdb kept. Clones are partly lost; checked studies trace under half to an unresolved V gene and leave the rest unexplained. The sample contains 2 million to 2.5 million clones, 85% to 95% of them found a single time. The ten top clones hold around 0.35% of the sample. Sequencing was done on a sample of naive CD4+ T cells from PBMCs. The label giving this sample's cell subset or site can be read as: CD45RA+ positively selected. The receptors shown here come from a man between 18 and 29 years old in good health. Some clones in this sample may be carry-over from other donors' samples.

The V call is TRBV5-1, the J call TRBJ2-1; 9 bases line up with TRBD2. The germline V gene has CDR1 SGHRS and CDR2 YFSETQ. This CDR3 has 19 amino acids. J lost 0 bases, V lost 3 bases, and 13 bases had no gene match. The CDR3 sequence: CASSWPLAGDPSSYNEQFF. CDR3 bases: TGCGCCAGCAGCTGGCCTTTAGCGGGAGACCCGAGCTCCTACAATGAGCAGTTCTTC.

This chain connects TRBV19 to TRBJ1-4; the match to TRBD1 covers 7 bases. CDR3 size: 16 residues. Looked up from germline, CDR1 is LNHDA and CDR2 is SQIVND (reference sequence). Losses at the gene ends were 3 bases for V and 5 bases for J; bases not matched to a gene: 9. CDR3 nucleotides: TGTGCCAGTAGTATCCGTCTCTTGGACAGGAATGAAAAACTGTTTTTT. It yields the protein CASSIRLLDRNEKLFF.

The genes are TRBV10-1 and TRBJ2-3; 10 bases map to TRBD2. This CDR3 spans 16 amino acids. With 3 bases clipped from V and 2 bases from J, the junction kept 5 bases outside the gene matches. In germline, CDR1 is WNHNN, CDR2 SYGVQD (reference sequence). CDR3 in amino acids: CASSERAGGPTDTQYF. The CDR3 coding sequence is TGCGCCAGCAGTGAAAGAGCGGGAGGGCCCACAGATACGCAGTATTTT.

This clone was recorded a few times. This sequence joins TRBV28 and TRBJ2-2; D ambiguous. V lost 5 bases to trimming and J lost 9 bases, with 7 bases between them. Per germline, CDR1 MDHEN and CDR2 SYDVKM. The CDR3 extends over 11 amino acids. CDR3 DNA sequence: TGTGCCAGCAGTCTGGCCCGGGAGCTGTTTTTT. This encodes CASSLARELFF.

The CDR3 region is CASSLREGVPLHF. In DNA, the CDR3 is TGTGCCAGCAGCTTACGTGAAGGCGTGCCCCTCCACTTT. V and J are TRBV13 and TRBJ1-6; D gene unclear. The CDR3 contains 13 residues. V lost 2 bases to trimming and J lost 13 bases, with 12 bases between them. In germline, CDR1 is PRHDT, CDR2 FYEKMQ (reference sequence).

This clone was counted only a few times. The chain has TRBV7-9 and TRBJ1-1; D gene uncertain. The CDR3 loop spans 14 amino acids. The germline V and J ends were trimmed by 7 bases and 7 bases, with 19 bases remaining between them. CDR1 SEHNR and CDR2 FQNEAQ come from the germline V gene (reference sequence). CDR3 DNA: TGTGCCAGCACCCCAGGCATCATGTACAGTGAAGCTTTCTTT. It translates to CASTPGIMYSEAFF.

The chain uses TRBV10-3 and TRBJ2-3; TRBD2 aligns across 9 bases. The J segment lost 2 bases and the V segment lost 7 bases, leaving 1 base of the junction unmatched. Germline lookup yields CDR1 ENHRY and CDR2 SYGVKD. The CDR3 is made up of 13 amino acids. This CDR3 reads CAITSGATDTQYF. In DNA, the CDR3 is TGTGCCATCACTAGCGGGGCCACAGATACGCAGTATTTT.

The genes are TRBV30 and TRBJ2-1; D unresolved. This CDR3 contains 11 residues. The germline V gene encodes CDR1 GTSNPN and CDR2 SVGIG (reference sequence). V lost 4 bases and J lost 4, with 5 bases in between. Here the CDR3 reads CAWTRYNEQFF. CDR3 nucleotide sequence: TGTGCCTGGACTAGGTACAATGAGCAGTTCTTC. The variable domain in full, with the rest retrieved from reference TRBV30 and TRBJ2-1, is SQTIHQWPATLVQPVGSPLSLECTVEGTSNPNLYWYRQAAGRGLQLLFYSVGIGQISSEVPQNLSASRPQDRQFILSSKKLLLSDSGFYLCAWTRYNEQFFGPGTRLTVL.

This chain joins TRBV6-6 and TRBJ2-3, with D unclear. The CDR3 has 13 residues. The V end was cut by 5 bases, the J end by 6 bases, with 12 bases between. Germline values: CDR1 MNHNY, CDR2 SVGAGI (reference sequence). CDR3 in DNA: TGTGCCAGCAGTCCCGAAGGGCGGGATACGCAGTATTTT. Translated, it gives CASSPEGRDTQYF.

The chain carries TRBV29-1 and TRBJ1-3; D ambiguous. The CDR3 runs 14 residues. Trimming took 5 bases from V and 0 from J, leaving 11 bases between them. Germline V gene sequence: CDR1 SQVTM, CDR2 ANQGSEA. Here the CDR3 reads CSVTALRSGNTIYF. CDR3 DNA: TGCAGCGTTACTGCTTTACGCTCTGGAAACACCATATATTTT.

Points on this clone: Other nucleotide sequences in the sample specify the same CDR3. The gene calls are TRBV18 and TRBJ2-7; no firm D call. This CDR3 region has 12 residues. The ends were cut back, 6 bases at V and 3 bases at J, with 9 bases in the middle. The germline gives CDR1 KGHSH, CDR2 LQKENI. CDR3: CASSPGGYEQYF. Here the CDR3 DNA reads TGTGCCAGCTCCCCGGGCGGCTACGAGCAGTACTTC.

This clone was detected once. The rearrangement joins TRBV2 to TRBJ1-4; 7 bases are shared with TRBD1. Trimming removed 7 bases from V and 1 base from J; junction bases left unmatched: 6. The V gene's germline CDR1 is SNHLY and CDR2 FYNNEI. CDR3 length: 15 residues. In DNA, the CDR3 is TGTGCCAGCACAGTCCAGGGGGGAACTAATGAAAAACTGTTTTTT. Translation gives CASTVQGGTNEKLFF.

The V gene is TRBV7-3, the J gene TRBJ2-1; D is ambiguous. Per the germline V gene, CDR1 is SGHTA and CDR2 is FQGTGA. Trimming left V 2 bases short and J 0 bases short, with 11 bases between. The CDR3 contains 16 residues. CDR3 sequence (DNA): TGTGCCAGCAGCTTAGGGCCCTCGAGCTCCTACAATGAGCAGTTCTTC. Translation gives CASSLGPSSSYNEQFF.

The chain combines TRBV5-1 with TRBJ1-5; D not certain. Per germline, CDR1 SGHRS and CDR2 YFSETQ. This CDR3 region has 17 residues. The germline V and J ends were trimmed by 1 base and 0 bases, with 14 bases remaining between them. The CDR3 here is CASSLTPTDYSNQPQHF. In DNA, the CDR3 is TGCGCCAGCAGCTTGACCCCAACAGACTATAGCAATCAGCCCCAGCATTTT.